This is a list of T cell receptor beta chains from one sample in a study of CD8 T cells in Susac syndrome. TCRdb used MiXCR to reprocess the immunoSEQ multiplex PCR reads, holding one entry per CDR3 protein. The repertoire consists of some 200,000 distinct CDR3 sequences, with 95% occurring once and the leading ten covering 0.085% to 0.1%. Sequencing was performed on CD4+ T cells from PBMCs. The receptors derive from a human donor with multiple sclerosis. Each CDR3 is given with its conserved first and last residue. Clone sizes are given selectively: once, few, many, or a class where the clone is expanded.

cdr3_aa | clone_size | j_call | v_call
CASSLGGAGDEQFF | - | TRBJ2-1 | TRBV7-2
CSAYWAGGANTGELFF | - | TRBJ2-2 | TRBV20-1
CASSLTPGGSTDTQYF | - | TRBJ2-3 | TRBV27
CASSVVLGQGEQFF | - | TRBJ2-1 | TRBV9
CASSSIRQGTNYGYTF | - | TRBJ1-2 | TRBV27
CSVERSYEQYF | - | TRBJ2-7 | TRBV29-1
CASSKAGVETQYF | - | TRBJ2-5 | TRBV6-5
CSARQKETQYF | once | TRBJ2-5 | TRBV20-1
CASSPGTGNYGYTF | - | TRBJ1-2 | TRBV18
CSARVGVRGREQYF | - | TRBJ2-7 | TRBV20-1
CASSLALARGEQYF | - | TRBJ2-7 | TRBV12-3/TRBV12-4
CSVGQQIDNEQFF | - | TRBJ2-1 | TRBV29-1
CASSQGVRVDTQYF | - | TRBJ2-3 | TRBV4-1
CSVSLAGGPQYNEQFF | - | TRBJ2-1 | TRBV29-1
CASGPGHNQPQHF | - | TRBJ1-5 | TRBV9
CSVEVSSYEQYF | once | TRBJ2-7 | TRBV29-1
CASRETGPDTQYF | - | TRBJ2-3 | TRBV2
CACGGSSTDTQYF | - | TRBJ2-3 | TRBV3-1
CASSPRRQESSGANVLTF | - | TRBJ2-6 | TRBV18
CASSQGQRGDNTEAFF | - | TRBJ1-1 | TRBV5-4
CSGLLGQGYGYTF | - | TRBJ1-2 | TRBV29-1
CASSSRTGRGELFF | - | TRBJ2-2 | TRBV7-7
CASSPRDAAGTQYF | once | TRBJ2-5 | TRBV9
CSVTGAGGWHIQETQYF | - | TRBJ2-5 | TRBV29-1
CASSLTRVSYNEQFF | - | TRBJ2-1 | TRBV28
CASSLDGITQHF | - | TRBJ1-5 | TRBV27
CASSVAAVSTGELFF | - | TRBJ2-2 | TRBV9
CASSQVLAGGSYEQYF | - | TRBJ2-7 | TRBV4-1
CSAPRGSYEQYF | - | TRBJ2-7 | TRBV20-1
CASSRLIRDYQYNEQFF | - | TRBJ2-1 | TRBV23-1
CASSVGVGGNQPQHF | few | TRBJ1-5 | TRBV9
CSASDQLGRARNYGYTF | - | TRBJ1-2 | TRBV20-1
CASSLDLGGETQYF | - | TRBJ2-5 | TRBV5-6
CASIESRGQPQHF | - | TRBJ1-5 | TRBV6-5
CASSSPFMGQGFTGANVLTF | - | TRBJ2-6 | TRBV28
CASTPLGQPQETQYF | - | TRBJ2-5 | TRBV6-5
CASTGLFAKNIQYF | - | TRBJ2-4 | TRBV30
CATSAVREPQHF | - | TRBJ1-5 | TRBV24-1
CAMGQPPYQQFF | - | TRBJ2-1 | TRBV6-1
CASSLVGQPETQYF | - | TRBJ2-5 | TRBV4-1
CSASPGQAYEQYF | few | TRBJ2-7 | TRBV20-1
CASSDERGRTYEQYF | - | TRBJ2-7 | TRBV2
CASSLSPRDGRSYEQYF | - | TRBJ2-7 | TRBV27
CASSQTTEAFF | - | TRBJ1-1 | TRBV3-1
CASSVSAGDGSYEQYF | - | TRBJ2-7 | TRBV28
CASGDKRETQYF | - | TRBJ2-5 | TRBV2
CSARGRGTYTDTQYF | - | TRBJ2-3 | TRBV20-1
CASRAGGKETQYF | - | TRBJ2-5 | TRBV27
CSVGGRLSGEKLFF | - | TRBJ1-4 | TRBV29-1
CATPTSGGSDTQYF | - | TRBJ2-3 | TRBV2